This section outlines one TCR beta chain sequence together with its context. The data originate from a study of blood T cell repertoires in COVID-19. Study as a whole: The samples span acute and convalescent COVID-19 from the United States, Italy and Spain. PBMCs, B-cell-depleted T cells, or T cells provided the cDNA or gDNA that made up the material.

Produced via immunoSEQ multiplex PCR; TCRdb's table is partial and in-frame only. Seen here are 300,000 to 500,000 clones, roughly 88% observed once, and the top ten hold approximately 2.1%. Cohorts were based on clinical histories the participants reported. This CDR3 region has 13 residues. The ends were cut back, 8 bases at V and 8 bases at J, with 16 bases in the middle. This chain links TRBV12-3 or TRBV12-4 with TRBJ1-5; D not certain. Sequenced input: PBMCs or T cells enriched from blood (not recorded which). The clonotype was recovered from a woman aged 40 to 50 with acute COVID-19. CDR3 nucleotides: TGTGCCAGCTCCTCCGGTGACTGGGAGCCCCAGCATTTT. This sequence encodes CASSSGDWEPQHF.